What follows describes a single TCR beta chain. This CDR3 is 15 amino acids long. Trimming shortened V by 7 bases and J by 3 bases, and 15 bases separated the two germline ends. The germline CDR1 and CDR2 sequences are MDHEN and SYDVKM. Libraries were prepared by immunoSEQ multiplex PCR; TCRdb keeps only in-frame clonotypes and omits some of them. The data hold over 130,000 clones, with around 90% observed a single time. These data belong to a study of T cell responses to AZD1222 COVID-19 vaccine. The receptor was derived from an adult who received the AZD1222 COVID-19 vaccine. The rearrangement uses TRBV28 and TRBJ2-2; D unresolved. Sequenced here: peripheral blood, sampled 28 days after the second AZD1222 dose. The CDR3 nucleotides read TGTGCCAGCATCTCGGGTTATGGGGACACCGGGGAGCTGTTTTTT. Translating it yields CASISGYGDTGELFF. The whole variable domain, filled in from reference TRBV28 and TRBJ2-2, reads DVKVTQSSRYLVKRTGEKVFLECVQDMDHENMFWYRQDPGLGLRLIYFSYDVKMKEKGDIPEGYSVSREKKERFSLILESASTNQTSMYLCASISGYGDTGELFFGEGSRLTVL.